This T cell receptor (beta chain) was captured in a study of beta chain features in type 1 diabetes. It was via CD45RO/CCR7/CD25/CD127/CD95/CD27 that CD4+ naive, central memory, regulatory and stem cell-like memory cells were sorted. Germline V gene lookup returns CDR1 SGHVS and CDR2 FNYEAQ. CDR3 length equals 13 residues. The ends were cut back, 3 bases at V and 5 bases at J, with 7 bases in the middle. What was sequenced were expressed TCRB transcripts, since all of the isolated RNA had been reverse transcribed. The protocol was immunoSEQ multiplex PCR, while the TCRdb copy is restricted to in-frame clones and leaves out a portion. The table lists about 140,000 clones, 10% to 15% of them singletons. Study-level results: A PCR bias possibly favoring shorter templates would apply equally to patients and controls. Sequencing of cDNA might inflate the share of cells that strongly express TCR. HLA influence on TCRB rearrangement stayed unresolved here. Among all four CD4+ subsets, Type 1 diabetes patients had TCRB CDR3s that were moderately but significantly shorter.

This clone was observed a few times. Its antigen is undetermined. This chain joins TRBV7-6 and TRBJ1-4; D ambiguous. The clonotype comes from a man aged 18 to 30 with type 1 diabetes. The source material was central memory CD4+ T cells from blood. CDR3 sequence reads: CASSFSPNEKLFF. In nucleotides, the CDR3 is TGTGCCAGCAGCTTCTCCCCCAATGAAAAACTGTTTTTT.